The present entry profiles one T cell receptor (beta chain) with its context. This clonotype was recorded a few times. The clone's antigen remains unknown. No base quality values were provided; no much bigger clone lies one nucleotide off. The data were produced on an Illumina NovaSeq 6000. Using 5'RACE with constant-segment primers, TCRalpha and TCRbeta cDNA libraries were constructed, with sample barcodes and unique molecular identifiers added in the process. Trizol reagent was used to extract RNA from every sample. The libraries were amplified in two PCR steps, and the second step added a second sample barcode and Illumina TruSeq adapters. Sequencing of the libraries was done on an Illumina NovaSeq, producing 2 x 150 bp paired-end reads. Turning to the authors' computational methods: Reads were demultiplexed and collapsed into UMI-guided consensus sequences with migec v1.2.7. Using mixcr v2.1.11, UMI consensuses were aligned to TRA and TRB V and J templates and then assembled into clonotypes. A clonotype was counted as expanded or contracted only when both edgeR and NoisET called the clonotype significant, with the noise models trained on biological replicates. For edgeR calls, the cutoffs were a false discovery rate-adjusted p below 0.01 and a log2 fold-change threshold of 1. PCA with hierarchical clustering of max-normalized trajectories of the 1000 most abundant clonotypes was used as exploratory dynamics analysis. Each responding clone was given a CD4 or CD8 phenotype based on the CD4+ and CD8+ repertoires, which had been sequenced separately. The raw public data were reprocessed by TCRdb itself: fastp quality trimming at Q25, MiXCR clonotype calling, in-frame beta chains only. Entries that share a CDR3 protein sequence are merged under the most common genes and DNA. TCRdb's processing, not the study's, gives the V and J calls here. Recorded for this sample are about 390,000 distinct CDR3 sequences; about 16% of them occurred a single time. The ten largest clones capture 20% to 25% of the sample.

V loses 0 bases of germline sequence and J loses 6 bases, and the interval between the two ends is 3 bases. The CDR3 goes from the cysteine to the phenylalanine over 12 residues. Only CDR3 DNA is held: 36 bases, read in frame from base 1. These data are taken from a study of T-cell memory formation after mild COVID-19 (dated by TCRdb to the early 2020s). In terms of the full investigation: TCR sequence clusters from the two donors were found to be largely donor specific. In a couple of donors, T-cell clones that expanded and contracted after mild COVID-19 were followed by sequencing TCRalpha and TCRbeta repertoires longitudinally. Two young, previously healthy adult volunteers made up the cohort, one male and one female. What the authors observed across the whole study: Contracting CD4+ clones appeared mostly in the CM and EM memory subsets, whereas CD8+ clones were enriched in EMRA. Some responding clones were detected in pre-infection memory, which suggested that pre-existing cross-reactive memory T cells had joined the SARS-CoV-2 response. The study covered only a couple of mild cases, and larger cohorts including severe cases with pre-infection samples were considered necessary. Whether the second-wave clones peaking on day 37 were SARS-CoV-2 specific was not confirmed. Clones contracting from day 15 to 85 had balanced CD4/CD8 phenotypes, while a second wave expanding from day 15 to 37 was biased towards CD4+.

Ficoll-Paque density gradient centrifugation was used to isolate PBMCs. This TCR was recovered from a young man who had mild COVID-19 (a few samples of this study predate the infection). The sample titles of this study are shuffled in the database, so cell type and time point are left out; the donor was told from shared clones. What was sequenced was PBMCs or a T cell subset sorted from them (not recorded which). The chain is encoded by TRBV12-3 or TRBV12-4 joined to TRBJ1-5; no D gene can be assigned with confidence. CDR3 reads: CASSLAPQPQHF. The sequenced DNA: TGTGCCAGCAGTTTAGCACCTCAGCCCCAGCATTTT.